This T cell receptor (beta chain) was observed in a study of blood T cell repertoires in COVID-19. The CDR3 is made up of 14 amino acids. V lost 10 bases and J 9 bases, leaving 22 bases between the germline ends. The germline CDR1 and CDR2 sequences are MNHEY and SMNVEV (reference sequence). Original handling: Estimated nucleated cell counts came from reference gene primer amplification. Only in-frame clones appear in the TCRdb table, and some are missing; sequencing was by immunoSEQ multiplex PCR. V and J calls and clone size are given by that table; D and trimming were obtained from the DNA. The sample holds some 350,000 clones, about 90% seen once.

This TCR was recovered from a woman between 18 and 30 years old who had recovered from COVID-19. The chain is built from TRBV27 and TRBJ1-5; D possibly corresponds to TRBD1 (5 bases). Sequences were obtained from peripheral blood. In DNA, the CDR3 is TGTGCCATTCCAGGGCGTCTCATCATTTGGCCCCAGCATTTT. It specifies CAIPGRLIIWPQHF.